A single sample gave rise to the 3 T cell receptor beta chains below, sequenced in a study of STAT3 mutations in large granular lymphocyte leukemia. Sequencing was performed with immunoSEQ multiplex PCR; in TCRdb, only in-frame clones are kept and a portion is missing. The table shows 20,000 to 30,000 clones, with approximately 94% occurring only once. Their specific antigens are unknown. General observations from the study: At least one immunodominant TCR beta clonotype appeared in every T-cell large granular lymphocyte leukemia patient.

Material for sequencing was peripheral blood mononuclear cells. Receptors were obtained from a man aged 40-55 years with T-cell large granular lymphocyte leukemia. Some clones in this sample may be carry-over from other donors' samples.

The rearrangement uses TRBV6-6 and TRBJ1-5; possibly TRBD1 for D (6 bases). The length of the CDR3 is 14 residues. Germline V lookup: CDR1 MNHNY, CDR2 SVGAGI (reference sequence). V lost 2 bases, J lost 4 bases, and 9 bases lay in between. CDR3 sequence: CASSYQTGNQPQHF. The CDR3 nucleotides read TGTGCCAGCAGTTACCAGACAGGTAATCAGCCCCAGCATTTT.

V is TRBV5-1 and J is TRBJ1-2; D is possibly TRBD1 (6 bases). The germline V gene encodes CDR1 SGHRS and CDR2 YFSETQ. Trimming stripped 6 bases from V and 3 bases from J, with 18 bases between. The CDR3 is made up of 15 amino acids. CDR3 nucleotide sequence: TGCGCCAGCACCCAGGGGTACCCCGGGGACTATGGCTACACCTTC. Translated: CASTQGYPGDYGYTF.

The rearrangement uses TRBV6-5 and TRBJ2-7; D remains ambiguous. Trimming took off 2 bases at V and 2 bases at J, with 10 bases between the two ends. The CDR3 is 14 residues long. Germline V gene sequence: CDR1 MNHEY, CDR2 SVGAGI. As DNA, the CDR3 is TGTGCCAGCAGTTACCGGGCCGAACCCTACGAGCAGTACTTC. Protein product: CASSYRAEPYEQYF.